The present entry profiles one T cell receptor beta chain with its context. The data derive from a study of technical replicates of blood from a few donors. V dropped 2 bases and J dropped 8 bases, with 15 bases sitting between them. Germline values: CDR1 MNHEY, CDR2 SVGAGI. The CDR3 is 15 residues long. Generated by immunoSEQ multiplex PCR, the TCRdb table keeps only in-frame clones and is missing some. This repertoire shows approximately 76,000 clones, roughly 90% found once; its top ten account for 0.25%. The sequence was collected from a human donor in good health. Sequencing was done on a sample of T cells isolated from PBMCs. The chain has TRBV6-5 and TRBJ1-4; D is possibly TRBD1 (6 bases). The CDR3 protein is CASSYHVRGGEKLFF. For the CDR3, the DNA is TGTGCCAGCAGTTACCACGTAAGGGGGGGAGAAAAACTGTTTTTT.